The 16 T cell receptor beta chains given below trace back to one sample, sequenced in a study of T-cell reconstitution after alpha-beta-depleted transplantation in children. Construction of the TCRbeta library involved unique molecular identifiers. TCRdb re-called the PCR reads with MiXCR, one entry per CDR3 protein. This table has 550,000 to 800,000 distinct CDR3 sequences, under 15% appearing once. This specimen was PBMCs, taken before TCRalphabeta/CD19-depleted stem cell transplant. The receptors come from a girl aged 2-10 years with congenital amegakaryocytic thrombocytopenia, due to receive a stem cell transplant.

This clonotype turned up a few times. The chain carries TRBV29-1 and TRBJ1-1; a weak D match, TRBD1 (6 bases). The V end was cut by 4 bases, the J end by 7 bases, with 16 bases between. The CDR3 has 13 amino acids. Germline values: CDR1 SQVTM, CDR2 ANQGSEA. CDR3 DNA sequence: TGCAGCGTTGTCGGCAGGGGATGGGTTGAAGCTTTCTTT. Translating gives CSVVGRGWVEAFF.

This clonotype was detected many times. V is TRBV20-1 and J is TRBJ1-4; a weak D match, TRBD1 (5 bases). Trimming removed 6 bases at V and 5 bases at J, with 19 bases between. Germline V gives CDR1 DFQATT, CDR2 SNEGSKA (reference sequence). This CDR3 is 15 amino acids long. Here the CDR3 reads CSAIKPGPGNEKLFF. DNA for the CDR3: TGCAGTGCCATAAAACCGGGACCGGGAAATGAAAAACTGTTTTTT.

This chain connects TRBV7-9 to TRBJ2-3; TRBD1 might be the D (6 bases). Germline assignment: CDR1 SEHNR and CDR2 FQNEAQ (reference sequence). V dropped 4 bases and J dropped 5 bases, with 10 bases sitting between them. The length of the CDR3 is 13 residues. The CDR3 loop reads CASSSARGDTQYF. The CDR3 region has the DNA TGTGCCAGCAGCTCAGCCAGGGGAGATACGCAGTATTTT.

This clonotype has more than one count but fewer than ten. The chain is built from TRBV4-1 and TRBJ2-1, with D perhaps assigned TRBD1 or TRBD2 (6 bases each). Trimming stripped 0 bases from V and 4 bases from J, with 16 bases between. This CDR3 is 17 amino acids long. Germline V gene data show CDR1 as MGHRA and CDR2 as YSYEKL. CDR3 nucleotides: TGCGCCAGCAGCCAAGATGGGAGGCAGGGGCCTTACAATGAGCAGTTCTTC. It codes for CASSQDGRQGPYNEQFF.

This clonotype was found many times. The rearrangement links TRBV7-9 to TRBJ2-3, with D maybe TRBD2 (6 bases). CDR1 and CDR2 from the germline V gene are SEHNR and FQNEAQ (reference sequence). V gave up 1 base and J gave up 6 bases, with 8 bases separating them. CDR3 length equals 13 residues. CDR3 sequence reads: CASSLVREDTQYF. The DNA of the CDR3 is TGTGCCAGCAGCTTAGTTCGGGAGGATACGCAGTATTTT.

This clonotype came up many times. CDR3 sequence (DNA): TGCGCCAGCAGCCCCAACCCAGACATGTGGATCTACGAGCAGTACTTC. It specifies CASSPNPDMWIYEQYF. The rearrangement uses TRBV4-1 and TRBJ2-7, with D unclear. V lost 4 bases, J lost 3 bases, and 19 bases lay in between. Germline-derived CDR1 and CDR2 are MGHRA and YSYEKL. The CDR3 spans 16 residues.

CDR3 residues: CASSLLPSGANVLTF. The CDR3 nucleotides read TGTGCCAGCAGCTTGTTACCGTCTGGGGCCAACGTCCTGACTTTC. The chain recombines TRBV5-6 with TRBJ2-6; D is ambiguous. The ends were cut back, 1 base at V and 1 base at J, with 6 bases in the middle. The CDR3 consists of 15 residues. CDR1 and CDR2 from the germline V gene are SGHDT and YYEEEE.

This clonotype was counted only a few times. The J gene is TRBJ2-6, the V gene TRBV5-1; D possibly corresponds to TRBD1 (6 bases). This CDR3 has 14 residues. The germline V gene has CDR1 SGHRS and CDR2 YFSETQ. Trimming removed 9 bases at V and 1 base at J, with 11 bases between. The CDR3 is CATGTGSGANVLTF. CDR3 coding DNA: TGCGCCACCGGAACAGGGTCTGGGGCCAACGTCCTGACTTTC.

This clonotype is a singleton in its sample. The chain joins TRBV7-9 to TRBJ2-1, with 8 bases fitting TRBD2. This CDR3 region has 16 residues. The ends lost 3 bases at V and 8 bases at J; junction bases unmatched: 12. The germline CDR1 and CDR2 sequences are SEHNR and FQNEAQ (reference sequence). CDR3 region: CASSLIREGREDEQFF. CDR3 sequence (DNA): TGTGCCAGCAGCTTGATCCGGGAGGGCAGGGAGGATGAGCAGTTCTTC.

This clonotype has at least ten counts. The CDR3 DNA reads as TGTGCCAGCAGCTTGCTGTGGGACACTCAGGGGCAGTACTTC. This translates into CASSLLWDTQGQYF. The chain combines TRBV5-5 with TRBJ2-7, with D maybe TRBD1 (6 bases). The germline gives CDR1 SGHKS, CDR2 YYEKEE (reference sequence). Trimming took 1 base from V and 9 from J, leaving 17 bases between them. CDR3 length: 14 amino acids.

The genes are TRBV5-4 and TRBJ2-4; perhaps TRBD2 as D (6 bases). The CDR3 sequence is 16 residues long. Deletions cut 4 bases from V and 0 bases from J, with 14 bases between. Germline V CDR1 and CDR2: SGHNT, YYREEE (reference sequence). The CDR3 region has the DNA TGTGCCAGCAGCCGATTGGGGGGATTAGCCAAAAACATTCAGTACTTC. It specifies CASSRLGGLAKNIQYF.

This clonotype was recorded at least ten times. The rearrangement links TRBV20-1 to TRBJ2-4; no clear D. V was trimmed by 5 bases and J by 9 bases, leaving 11 bases between them. Germline V CDR1 and CDR2: DFQATT, SNEGSKA (reference sequence). The CDR3 length is 11 residues. CDR3 protein: CSAEDPGIQYF. The DNA for the CDR3 is TGCAGTGCTGAAGACCCCGGCATTCAGTACTTC.

This clonotype was counted at least ten times. V gene TRBV12-3 or TRBV12-4 combines with J gene TRBJ2-1, with no clear D. V lost 6 bases to trimming and J lost 2 bases, with 8 bases between them. The CDR3 runs 13 residues. The CDR3 reads CASRSSTYNEQFF. DNA of the CDR3: TGTGCCAGCAGGTCCTCTACCTACAATGAGCAGTTCTTC.

The chain has TRBV12-3 or TRBV12-4 and TRBJ2-2; 9 bases fit TRBD1. This CDR3 spans 16 amino acids. With 6 bases clipped from V and 4 bases from J, the junction kept 9 bases outside the gene matches. The CDR3 protein is CASSRGTGFATGELFF. The CDR3 DNA follows: TGTGCCAGCAGCCGTGGGACAGGGTTCGCCACCGGGGAGCTGTTTTTT.

This clonotype has just a few counts. The chain uses TRBV30 and TRBJ2-5; tentative D call: TRBD1 (6 bases). Trimming shortened V by 2 bases and J by 7 bases, and 14 bases separated the two germline ends. Germline CDR1 and CDR2: GTSNPN and SVGIG (reference sequence). CDR3 length equals 13 residues. CDR3 sequence reads: CAWSPGQFRTQYF. The CDR3 DNA follows: TGTGCCTGGAGTCCGGGACAATTCCGGACCCAGTACTTC.

This clonotype was found many times. The rearrangement uses TRBV20-1 and TRBJ2-3; 7 nucleotides agree with TRBD2. V lost 5 bases and J lost 4; bases outside the gene matches: 15. Looked up from germline, CDR1 is DFQATT and CDR2 is SNEGSKA (reference sequence). The CDR3 extends over 16 amino acids. The CDR3 spells CSAEWMSGIVADTQYF. Written as DNA, the CDR3 is TGCAGTGCTGAGTGGATGAGCGGGATCGTCGCAGATACGCAGTATTTT.